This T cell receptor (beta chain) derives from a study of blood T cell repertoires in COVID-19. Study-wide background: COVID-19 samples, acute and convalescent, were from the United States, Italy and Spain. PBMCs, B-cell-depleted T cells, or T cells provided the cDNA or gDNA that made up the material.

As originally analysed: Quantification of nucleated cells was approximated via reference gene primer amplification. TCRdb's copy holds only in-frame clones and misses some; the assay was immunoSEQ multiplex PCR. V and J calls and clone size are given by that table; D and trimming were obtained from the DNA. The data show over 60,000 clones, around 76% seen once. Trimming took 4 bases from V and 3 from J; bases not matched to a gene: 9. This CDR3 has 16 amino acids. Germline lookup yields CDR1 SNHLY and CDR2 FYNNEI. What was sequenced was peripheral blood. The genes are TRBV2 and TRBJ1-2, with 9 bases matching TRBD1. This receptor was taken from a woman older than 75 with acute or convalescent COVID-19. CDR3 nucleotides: TGTGCCAGCAGTGGGGGACAGGGTCTAAGTTACTATGGCTACACCTTC. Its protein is CASSGGQGLSYYGYTF.